This T cell receptor (beta chain) was sequenced in a study of T cell responses to AZD1222 COVID-19 vaccine. Study-wide findings and caveats: It should be noted that donors were predominantly white British and more often female, and clonal diversity was possibly underestimated. Repertoires in all cases were sampled only once the peak T cell response had passed. Once two AZD1222 doses were given, Spike-specific TCR breadth and depth went up.

The data were produced by immunoSEQ multiplex PCR, yet TCRdb's version contains in-frame clones alone and is incomplete. This sample yields about 180,000 clones, of which about 90% are seen a single time; 4.3% belongs to the top ten. Regarding this clone: Its antigen is not identified.

Germline CDR1 is KGHSH and CDR2 is LQKENI. Trimming left V 6 bases short and J 5 bases short, with 14 bases between. The CDR3 spans 14 residues. Source: peripheral blood, taken 28 days after the second dose of the MenACWY control vaccine. The source of this sequence is an adult who received the MenACWY meningococcal vaccine as a control. V is TRBV18 and J is TRBJ2-1; tentatively, D is TRBD2 (6 bases). CDR3 bases: TGTGCCAGCTCCCTCATGGGACTGGACAATGAGCAGTTCTTC. Amino acid sequence: CASSLMGLDNEQFF.